This T cell receptor beta chain is drawn from a study of blood T cell repertoires in COVID-19. As for the study in general: Donors in the United States, Italy and Spain gave samples during acute or convalescent COVID-19. The analysed material was cDNA or gDNA that came from T cells, B-cell-depleted T cells, or PBMCs.

Original analysis: Reference gene primers were amplified, and this amplification served to estimate nucleated cell counts. Clones were sequenced by immunoSEQ multiplex PCR, and TCRdb holds only the in-frame ones, with some missing. The V and J calls and clone size come from that table; D and trimming were worked out from the DNA. The sample lists more than 250,000 clones, around 87% seen once, with less than 4% in the top ten. CDR1 is MDHEN and CDR2 is SYDVKM in the germline V gene. The CDR3 is 14 residues long. Between the trimmed V and J ends, which lost 3 bases and 0 bases, there was a span of 6 bases.

The sample consisted of peripheral blood. The rearrangement joins TRBV28 to TRBJ1-3, with D hard to call. This clonotype originated in a man between 18 and 29 years old with active or convalescent COVID-19. This CDR3 is CASSFSNSGNTIYF. For the CDR3, the DNA is TGTGCCAGCAGTTTCTCTAACTCTGGAAACACCATATATTTT.